These 19 T cell receptor beta chains came from one sample sequenced in a study of cytomegalovirus exposure and HLA in healthy donors. Use of 60 Vbeta and 13 Jbeta primers characterized the PCR. TCRdb's table, derived via immunoSEQ multiplex PCR, lists solely in-frame clones and lacks some. The table has around 150,000 clones, 61% seen once. Sequenced input: PBMCs. These receptors all come from a male donor in good health and CMV-seronegative.

The chain links TRBV28 to TRBJ2-4; unclear D gene. The CDR3 covers 16 residues. CDR1 and CDR2 (germline): MDHEN, SYDVKM. Trimming stripped 2 bases from V and 0 bases from J, with 11 bases between. Here the CDR3 DNA reads TGTGCCAGCAGTTTAACACCGAATTTAGCCAAAAACATTCAGTACTTC. The encoded protein is CASSLTPNLAKNIQYF.

The CDR3 loop is CAISPTGWRDEQYF. As DNA, the CDR3 is TGTGCCATCAGTCCGACAGGATGGCGCGACGAGCAGTACTTC. V gene TRBV10-3 combines with J gene TRBJ2-7, with a possible D match to TRBD1 (6 bases). Per germline, CDR1 ENHRY and CDR2 SYGVKD. Trimming removed 5 bases from V and 5 bases from J, with 16 bases in between. This CDR3 spans 14 amino acids.

Comments on this clone: An end of the junction does not agree with germline; a read error may underlie this. V and J are TRBV2 and TRBJ2-6; D perhaps matches TRBD2 (6 bases). CDR1 and CDR2 from the germline V gene are SNHLY and FYNNEI. This CDR3 comprises 18 residues. Written as DNA, the CDR3 is TGTGCCAGCAGTGATTGGTATATAAGGGACTCTGGGGCCAACATCCTGACTTTC. It specifies CASSDWYIRDSGANILTF.

V usage is TRBV9 and J usage is TRBJ2-3; D possibly corresponds to TRBD1 (5 bases). There are 15 residues in the CDR3. V was trimmed by 5 bases and J by 2 bases, leaving 15 bases between them. From germline, CDR1 is SGDLS and CDR2 YYNGEE. CDR3 protein: CASRSGASVTDTQYF. The DNA of the CDR3 is TGTGCCAGCAGGTCTGGGGCAAGCGTCACAGATACGCAGTATTTT.

The table lists this clone with a few counts. The chain couples TRBV9 to TRBJ1-5; D not certain. The CDR3 contains 15 residues. The germline V and J ends were trimmed by 4 bases and 7 bases, with 18 bases remaining between them. Germline-derived CDR1 and CDR2 are SGDLS and YYNGEE. This CDR3 reads CASSPGSKKGQPQHF. The CDR3 nucleotides read TGTGCCAGCAGCCCCGGGAGCAAAAAGGGACAGCCCCAGCATTTT. The entire variable domain, with the rest obtained from reference TRBV9 and TRBJ1-5, is as follows: DSGVTQTPKHLITATGQRVTLRCSPRSGDLSVYWYQQSLDQGLQFLIQYYNGEERAKGNILERFSAQQFPDLHSELNLSSLELGDSALYFCASSPGSKKGQPQHFGDGTRLSIL.

This clone has just a few counts. The chain recombines TRBV7-9 with TRBJ2-1; the D gene is possibly TRBD1 (5 bases). This CDR3 is built from 12 residues. In germline, CDR1 is SEHNR, CDR2 FQNEAQ (reference sequence). The V and J ends lost 5 bases and 5 bases respectively, with 7 bases between them. In nucleotides, the CDR3 is TGTGCCAGCAGCCCCAGGGACAATGAGCAGTTCTTC. The encoded protein is CASSPRDNEQFF.

This clone was recorded a few times. The chain uses TRBV5-5 and TRBJ2-1; 7 nucleotides agree with TRBD1. V shed 1 base and J 6 bases; nucleotides not matched to a gene: 1. Germline V gene lookup returns CDR1 SGHKS and CDR2 YYEKEE (reference sequence). The CDR3 runs 13 residues. The DNA for the CDR3 is TGTGCCAGCAGCTTGTCAGGGGGCAATGAGCAGTTCTTC. This encodes CASSLSGGNEQFF.

V and J are TRBV5-1 and TRBJ1-6; no definite D call. V gave up 4 bases and J gave up 0 bases, with 8 bases separating them. Germline-derived CDR1 and CDR2 are SGHRS and YFSETQ. CDR3 size: 15 residues. The CDR3 region has the DNA TGCGCCAGCAGCCCGACAACCTCCTATAATTCACCCCTCCACTTT. It is translated as CASSPTTSYNSPLHF.

V and J are TRBV28 and TRBJ2-7, with a possible D match to TRBD1 (6 bases). This CDR3 region has 12 residues. The ends were cut back, 1 base at V and 7 bases at J, with 8 bases in the middle. CDR1 is MDHEN, CDR2 SYDVKM, per germline. In DNA form, the CDR3 reads TGTGCCAGCAGTTTATACAGGGAGGAGCAGTACTTC. As protein: CASSLYREEQYF.

In DNA, the CDR3 is TGTGCCAGTAAGGGGTGGGATGCCGGGGAGCTGTTTTTT. It specifies CASKGWDAGELFF. The rearrangement links TRBV19 to TRBJ2-2, with a weak D call TRBD1 (5 bases). Germline lookup yields CDR1 LNHDA and CDR2 SQIVND (reference sequence). The ends were cut back, 7 bases at V and 6 bases at J, with 12 bases in the middle. The CDR3 contains 13 residues. Complete variable domain (other parts from reference TRBV19 and TRBJ2-2): DGGITQSPKYLFRKEGQNVTLSCEQNLNHDAMYWYRQDPGQGLRLIYYSQIVNDFQKGDIAEGYSVSREKKESFPLTVTSAQKNPTAFYLCASKGWDAGELFFGEGSRLTVL.

J is TRBJ2-5 and V is TRBV9, with D possibly matching TRBD1 (5 bases). Looked up from germline, CDR1 is SGDLS and CDR2 is YYNGEE. This CDR3 is built from 18 residues. V lost 0 bases to trimming and J lost 4 bases, with 22 bases between them. CDR3: CASSVVNWAGKFLETQYF. The DNA for the CDR3 is TGTGCCAGCAGCGTAGTGAATTGGGCAGGGAAGTTTTTAGAGACCCAGTACTTC.

The rearrangement links TRBV12-5 to TRBJ1-1, with TRBD1 matching 8 bases. With V trimmed by 3 bases and J by 10 bases, 4 bases remained unmatched. Germline-derived CDR1 and CDR2 are LGHNT and FRNRAP. CDR3 size: 12 residues. In DNA, the CDR3 is TGTGCTAGTGGTTTTGGGACAGGCCGAGCTTTCTTT. Translation: CASGFGTGRAFF.

V gene TRBV6-1 combines with J gene TRBJ2-7; 9 positions match TRBD1. The ends lost 0 bases at V and 1 base at J; junction bases unmatched: 4. This CDR3 has 16 amino acids. In germline, CDR1 is MNHNS, CDR2 SASEGT. CDR3 residues: CASSEASGQGSYEQYF. The CDR3, as DNA: TGTGCCAGCAGTGAAGCCTCGGGACAGGGTTCCTACGAGCAGTACTTC.

The chain joins TRBV6-5 to TRBJ1-2, with D unresolved. This CDR3 contains 14 residues. Germline values: CDR1 MNHEY, CDR2 SVGAGI. V lost 6 bases and J lost 0, with 11 bases in between. The CDR3 nucleotides are TGTGCCAGCAGGGCCGGGTTTCCTAACTATGGCTACACCTTC. It codes for CASRAGFPNYGYTF.

The J gene is TRBJ2-3, the V gene TRBV19, with TRBD2 as a possible D gene (6 bases). V lost 6 bases, J lost 4 bases, and 20 bases lay in between. CDR3 length: 16 amino acids. CDR1 LNHDA and CDR2 SQIVND come from the germline V gene (reference sequence). The CDR3 coding sequence is TGTGCCAGTAGCATCTCGGCCGGACGGGGGTCAGATACGCAGTATTTT. Translation gives CASSISAGRGSDTQYF.

V and J are TRBV10-3 and TRBJ1-5; a possible D gene is TRBD1 (5 bases). The CDR3 length is 14 residues. The V gene lost 10 bases and the J gene lost 4 bases, with 17 bases spanning the gap. The germline CDR1 and CDR2 sequences are ENHRY and SYGVKD. The CDR3 DNA reads as TGTGCCAGTACTCAGGGTGGTGGGAATCAGCCCCAGCATTTT. Translating gives CASTQGGGNQPQHF.

The rearrangement uses TRBV29-1 and TRBJ2-1; 7 nucleotides match TRBD1. The CDR3 runs 14 residues. Germline loops: CDR1 SQVTM, CDR2 ANQGSEA. The junction had 5 bases not matched to a gene; V was cut back by 2 bases and J by 4 bases. CDR3 protein: CSVELGQLYNEQFF. The CDR3 bases are TGCAGCGTTGAATTGGGACAGCTTTACAATGAGCAGTTCTTC.

The chain has TRBV7-2 and TRBJ1-2; 11 positions agree with TRBD1. The CDR3 runs 17 residues. Trimming removed 4 bases from V and 4 bases from J; junction bases left unmatched: 11. Germline CDR1 and CDR2: SGHTA and FQGNSA. CDR3 sequence (DNA): TGTGCCAGCAGCTCTACAGGACAGGGGGCGGTTGGCTATGGCTACACCTTC. It specifies CASSSTGQGAVGYGYTF.

The rearrangement links TRBV9 to TRBJ1-6, with 7 bases aligning to TRBD1. The CDR3 is made up of 13 amino acids. The V and J ends lost 7 bases and 4 bases, in that order; junction bases with no gene match: 2. The V gene's germline CDR1 is SGDLS and CDR2 YYNGEE. CDR3 sequence: CASSRGYNSPLHF. CDR3 bases: TGTGCCAGCTCCAGGGGGTATAATTCACCCCTCCACTTT.